This T cell receptor (beta chain) appears in the sequencing data of a study of molecular identifiers for immune sequencing clone quantification. TCRdb reanalysed the PCR reads using MiXCR and keeps one entry per CDR3 protein. This table has over 100,000 distinct CDR3 sequences, 30% to 35% appearing once. Trimming removed 8 bases from V and 5 bases from J, with 18 bases in between. Germline lookup yields CDR1 SNHLY and CDR2 FYNNEI. The CDR3 length is 14 residues. The chain joins TRBV2 to TRBJ2-5; weak D call: TRBD2 (6 bases). Source material: naive CD8+ T cells from blood, with Jurkat cell RNA spiked in. The subset was: FACS-sorted CD8+CD4-CCR7+CD45RA+ naive T cells. This TCR came from a human donor in good health. Some libraries in this study had Jurkat cell RNA spiked in. CDR3 coding DNA: TGTGCCAGCCGGTTTCGGGAGCCAGAGGAGACCCAGTACTTC. This encodes CASRFREPEETQYF.